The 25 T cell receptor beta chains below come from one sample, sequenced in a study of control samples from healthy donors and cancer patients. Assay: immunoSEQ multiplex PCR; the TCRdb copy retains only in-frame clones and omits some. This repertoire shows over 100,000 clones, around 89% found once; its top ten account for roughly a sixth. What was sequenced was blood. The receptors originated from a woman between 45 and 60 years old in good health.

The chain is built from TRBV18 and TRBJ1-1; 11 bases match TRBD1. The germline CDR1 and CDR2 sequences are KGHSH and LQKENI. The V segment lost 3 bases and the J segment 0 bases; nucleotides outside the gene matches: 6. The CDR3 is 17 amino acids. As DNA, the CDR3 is TGTGCCAGCTCACCCGGGGACAGGGGGGCGATGAACACTGAAGCTTTCTTT. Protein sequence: CASSPGDRGAMNTEAFF.

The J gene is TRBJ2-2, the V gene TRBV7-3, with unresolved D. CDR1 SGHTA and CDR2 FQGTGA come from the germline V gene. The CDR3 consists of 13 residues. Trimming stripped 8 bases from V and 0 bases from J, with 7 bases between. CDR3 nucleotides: TGTGCCAGCGGCCAATCGAACACCGGGGAGCTGTTTTTT. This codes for CASGQSNTGELFF.

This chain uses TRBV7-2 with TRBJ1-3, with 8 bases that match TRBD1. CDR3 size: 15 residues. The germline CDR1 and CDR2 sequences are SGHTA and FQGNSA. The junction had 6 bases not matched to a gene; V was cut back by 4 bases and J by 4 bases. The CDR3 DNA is TGTGCCAGCAGCTCCCACTGGACAGGGGGAAACACCATATATTTT. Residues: CASSSHWTGGNTIYF.

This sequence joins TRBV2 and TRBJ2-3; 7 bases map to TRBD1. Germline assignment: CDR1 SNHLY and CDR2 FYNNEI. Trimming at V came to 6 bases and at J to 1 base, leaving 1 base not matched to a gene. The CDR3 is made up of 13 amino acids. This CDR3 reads CASRDRGTDTQYF. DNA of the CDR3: TGTGCCAGCAGAGACAGGGGCACAGATACGCAGTATTTT.

The CDR3: CASSPGTGSGNTIYF. The CDR3 DNA reads TGTGCCAGCTCACCCGGAACAGGGTCTGGAAACACCATATATTTT. The gene calls are TRBV18 and TRBJ1-3, with D perhaps matching TRBD1 (6 bases). Germline V gene data show CDR1 as KGHSH and CDR2 as LQKENI. Trimming shortened V by 3 bases and J by 1 base, and 10 bases separated the two germline ends. The CDR3 loop spans 15 amino acids.

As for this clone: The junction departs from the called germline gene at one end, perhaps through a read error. The CDR3 loop reads CASSDSTGFSEQFF. CDR3 bases: TGTGCCAGCAGTGACTCGACAGGGTTTAGTGAGCAGTTCTTC. The chain uses TRBV6-5 and TRBJ2-1, with TRBD1 matching over 7 bases. The length of the CDR3 is 14 residues. Germline assignment: CDR1 MNHEY and CDR2 SVGAGI.

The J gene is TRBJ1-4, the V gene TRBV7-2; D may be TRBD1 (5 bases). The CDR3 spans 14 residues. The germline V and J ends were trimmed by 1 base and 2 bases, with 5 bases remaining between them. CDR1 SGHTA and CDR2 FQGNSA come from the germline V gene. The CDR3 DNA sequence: TGTGCCAGCAGCTTAGGACAGACTAATGAAAAACTGTTTTTT. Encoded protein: CASSLGQTNEKLFF.

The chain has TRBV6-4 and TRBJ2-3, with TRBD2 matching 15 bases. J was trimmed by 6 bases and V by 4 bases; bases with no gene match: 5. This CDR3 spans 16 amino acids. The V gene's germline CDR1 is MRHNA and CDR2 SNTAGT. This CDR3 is CASSAGLAGGPDTQYF. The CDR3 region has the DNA TGTGCCAGCAGTGCCGGACTAGCGGGAGGGCCGGATACGCAGTATTTT.

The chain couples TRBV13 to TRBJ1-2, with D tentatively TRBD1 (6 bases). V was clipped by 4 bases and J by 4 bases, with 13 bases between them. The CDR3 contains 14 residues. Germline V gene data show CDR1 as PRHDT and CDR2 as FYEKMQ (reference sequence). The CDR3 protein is CASSYRVLLYGYTF. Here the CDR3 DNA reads TGTGCCAGCAGCTACAGGGTGTTGCTCTATGGCTACACCTTC.

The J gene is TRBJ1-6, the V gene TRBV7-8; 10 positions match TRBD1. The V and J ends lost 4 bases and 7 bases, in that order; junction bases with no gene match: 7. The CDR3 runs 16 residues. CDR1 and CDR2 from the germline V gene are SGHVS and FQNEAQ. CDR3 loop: CASSSVATGGNSPLHF. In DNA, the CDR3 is TGTGCCAGCAGCTCGGTCGCGACAGGGGGCAATTCACCCCTCCACTTT.

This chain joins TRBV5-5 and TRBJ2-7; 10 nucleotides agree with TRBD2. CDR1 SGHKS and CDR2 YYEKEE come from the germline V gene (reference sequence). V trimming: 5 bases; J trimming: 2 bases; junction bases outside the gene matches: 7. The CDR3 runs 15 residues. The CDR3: CASRGPGLATYEQYV. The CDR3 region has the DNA TGTGCCAGCAGAGGGCCGGGACTAGCGACCTACGAGCAGTACGTC.

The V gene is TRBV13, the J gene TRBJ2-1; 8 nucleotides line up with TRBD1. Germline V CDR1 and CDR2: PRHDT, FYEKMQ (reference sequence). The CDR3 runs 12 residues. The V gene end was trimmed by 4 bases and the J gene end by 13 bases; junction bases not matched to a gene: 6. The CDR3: CASSYPGQGQFF. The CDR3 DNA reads TGTGCCAGCAGCTATCCAGGACAGGGACAGTTCTTC.

The CDR3 region has the DNA TGTGCCACCAGTGGGGACGAGGCATGGGAGCAGTTCTTC. This gives the protein CATSGDEAWEQFF. V and J are TRBV15 and TRBJ2-1, with D perhaps assigned TRBD1 or TRBD2 (5 bases each). Trimming removed 6 bases at V and 10 bases at J, with 16 bases between. The germline V gene encodes CDR1 LNHNV and CDR2 YYDKDF (reference sequence). The CDR3 totals 13 residues.

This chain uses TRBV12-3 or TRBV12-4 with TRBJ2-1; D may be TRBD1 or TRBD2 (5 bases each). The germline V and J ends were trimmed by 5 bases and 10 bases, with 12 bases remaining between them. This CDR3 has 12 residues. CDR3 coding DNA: TGTGCCAGCAGTGGGACCTTATGGGAGCAGTTCTTC. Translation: CASSGTLWEQFF.

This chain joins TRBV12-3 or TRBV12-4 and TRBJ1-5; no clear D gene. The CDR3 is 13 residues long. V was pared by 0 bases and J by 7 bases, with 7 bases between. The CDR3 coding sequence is TGTGCCAGCAGTTTAGCGGGGTTCCAGCCCCAGCATTTT. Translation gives CASSLAGFQPQHF.

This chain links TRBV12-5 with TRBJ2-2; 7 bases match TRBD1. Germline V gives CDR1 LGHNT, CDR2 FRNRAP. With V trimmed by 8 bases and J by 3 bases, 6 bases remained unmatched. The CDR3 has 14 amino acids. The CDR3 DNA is TGTGCTAGTTCCGGGACAGCAGACACCGGGGAGCTGTTTTTT. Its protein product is CASSGTADTGELFF.

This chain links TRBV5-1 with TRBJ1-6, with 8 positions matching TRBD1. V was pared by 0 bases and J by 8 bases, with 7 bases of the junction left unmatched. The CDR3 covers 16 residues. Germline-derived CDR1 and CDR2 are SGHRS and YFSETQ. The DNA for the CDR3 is TGCGCCAGCAGCTTGGCGGGACAGGCGACTTATTCACCCCTCCACTTT. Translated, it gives CASSLAGQATYSPLHF.

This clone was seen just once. The CDR3 region is CASSPFRESGANVLTF. In DNA form, the CDR3 reads TGTGCCAGCAGCCCCTTTCGGGAGTCTGGGGCCAACGTCCTGACTTTC. The chain couples TRBV7-8 to TRBJ2-6; D might be TRBD2 (6 bases). V was trimmed by 5 bases and J by 1 base, leaving 12 bases between them. CDR3 length: 16 residues. CDR1 SGHVS and CDR2 FQNEAQ come from the germline V gene. Full variable domain (rest looked up from reference TRBV7-8 and TRBJ2-6): GAGVSQSPRYKVAKRGQDVALRCDPISGHVSLFWYQQALGQGPEFLTYFQNEAQLDKSGLPSDRFFAERPEGSVSTLKIQRTQQEDSAVYLCASSPFRESGANVLTFGAGSRLTVL.

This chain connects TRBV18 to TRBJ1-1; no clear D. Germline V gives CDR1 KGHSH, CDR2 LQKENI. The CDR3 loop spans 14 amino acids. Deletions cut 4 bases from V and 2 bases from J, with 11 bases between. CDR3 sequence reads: CASSQDRQNTEAFF. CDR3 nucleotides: TGTGCCAGCTCACAGGACCGCCAAAACACTGAAGCTTTCTTT. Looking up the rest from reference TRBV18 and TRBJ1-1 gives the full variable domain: NAGVMQNPRHLVRRRGQEARLRCSPMKGHSHVYWYRQLPEEGLKFMVYLQKENIIDESGMPKERFSAEFPKEGPSILRIQQVVRGDSAAYFCASSQDRQNTEAFFGQGTRLTVV.

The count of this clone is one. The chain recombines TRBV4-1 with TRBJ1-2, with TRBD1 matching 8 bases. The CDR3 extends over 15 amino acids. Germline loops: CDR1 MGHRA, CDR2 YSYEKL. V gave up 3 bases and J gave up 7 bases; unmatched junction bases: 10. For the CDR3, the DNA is TGCGCCAGCAGCCATGCGGACAGGGATGGAGGTGGCTACACCTTC. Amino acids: CASSHADRDGGGYTF.

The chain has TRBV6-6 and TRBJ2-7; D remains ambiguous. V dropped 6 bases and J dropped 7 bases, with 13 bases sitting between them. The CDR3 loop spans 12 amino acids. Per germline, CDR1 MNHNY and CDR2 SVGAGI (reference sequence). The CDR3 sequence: CASSPTPDEQYF. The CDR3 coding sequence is TGTGCCAGCAGCCCTACCCCGGATGAGCAGTACTTC.

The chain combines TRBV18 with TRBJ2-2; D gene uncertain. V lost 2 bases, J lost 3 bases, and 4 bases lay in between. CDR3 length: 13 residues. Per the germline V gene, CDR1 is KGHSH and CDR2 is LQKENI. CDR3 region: CASSPSYTGELFF. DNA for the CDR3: TGTGCCAGCTCACCATCCTACACCGGGGAGCTGTTTTTT.

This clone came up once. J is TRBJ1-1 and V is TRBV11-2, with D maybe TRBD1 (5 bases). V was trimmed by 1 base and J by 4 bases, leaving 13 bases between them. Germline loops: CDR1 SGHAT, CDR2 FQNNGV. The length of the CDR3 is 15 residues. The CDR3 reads CASSLVAGMGTEAFF. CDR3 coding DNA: TGTGCCAGCAGCTTAGTGGCAGGGATGGGCACTGAAGCTTTCTTT.

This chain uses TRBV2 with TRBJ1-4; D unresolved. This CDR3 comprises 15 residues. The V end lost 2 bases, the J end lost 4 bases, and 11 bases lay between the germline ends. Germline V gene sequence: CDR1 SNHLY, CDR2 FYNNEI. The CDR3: CASSEYGLLNEKLFF. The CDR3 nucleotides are TGTGCCAGCAGTGAATATGGCCTTCTTAATGAAAAACTGTTTTTT.

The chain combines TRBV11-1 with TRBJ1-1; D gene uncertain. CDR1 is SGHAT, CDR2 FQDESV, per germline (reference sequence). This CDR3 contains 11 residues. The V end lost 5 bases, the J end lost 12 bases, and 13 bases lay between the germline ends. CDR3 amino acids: CASSPGVLSFF. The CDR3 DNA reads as TGTGCCAGCAGCCCGGGAGTTTTGTCTTTCTTT.